Here is one T cell receptor (beta chain) with its context. There is no known antigen for this receptor. No much larger clone exists at a distance of one base, and base qualities are not known. A case-control design nested within a healthcare worker cohort in London, UK, was used, with weekly nasopharyngeal swab PCR tests and blood sampling performed. Between 23 and 31 March 2020, the week of the UK lockdown, healthcare workers were enrolled and then followed up weekly for as long as 16 weeks. CDR1 is given as SNHLY and CDR2 as FYNNEI, both from the germline V gene. Germline trimming: 8 bases from V, 5 bases from J; junction bases outside gene matches: 14. The CDR3, from cysteine to phenylalanine, totals 15 residues. The retained sequence is limited to the CDR3, 45 bases, with the frame set at the first base. This entry comes from a study of early T cells in non-severe SARS-CoV-2 infection (dated by TCRdb to the early 2020s). The study in broad terms: Because TCR sequencing relied on bulk RNA taken from unsorted whole blood, pairing of alpha and beta chains was not possible. The study at large found these results: VDJdb matching was skewed toward anti-spike CD8 responses and likely underestimated virus-specific expansions by missing private and CD4 specificities.

Library creation used 5' RACE. Sequencer: NextSeq 500. In the TCR library protocol, unique molecular identifiers were attached to individual cDNA molecules to correct for PCR bias and sequencing error. Both TCR alpha and beta chains were sequenced, and tight co-correlation was observed between alpha and beta sequence abundances in each sample. The paper's data handling went like this. V gene, J gene and CDR3 annotation of TCR sequences was performed with Decombinator V4. Expanded TCRs were defined as changing significantly between any two time points under a Poisson model with p below 0.0001. TCR abundances were normalised to the total number of TCRs sequenced per sample and expressed as counts per million. MAIT TCRs were defined by TRAV1-2 paired with TRAJ12, TRAJ20 or TRAJ33, and iNKT TCRs by TRAV10 paired with TRAJ18. VDJdb, accessed on 1 November 2021, was searched for TCRs annotated for CMV, EBV and SARS-CoV-2, and TCRs annotated for more than one antigen were excluded. The raw public data were reprocessed by TCRdb itself: fastp quality trimming at Q25, MiXCR clonotype calling, in-frame beta chains only. Records with the same CDR3 protein are collapsed into one entry carrying the most frequent genes and DNA. TCRdb, rather than the study authors, made the V and J calls. Within this sample are roughly 67,000 distinct CDR3 sequences, with 9.5% to 15% of them counted one time only. The ten largest clones add up to 1.5% to 2% of the sample.

The chain links TRBV2 with TRBJ2-5, with 7 bases matching TRBD1. The sample taken for sequencing was whole blood. The receptor comes from an adult who was a healthcare worker with PCR-confirmed SARS-CoV-2 infection or an uninfected control (not recorded which). CDR3 protein: CASASGTASRETQYF. The DNA sequence is given as TGTGCCAGCGCGTCGGGGACAGCCTCTCGTGAGACCCAGTACTTC.